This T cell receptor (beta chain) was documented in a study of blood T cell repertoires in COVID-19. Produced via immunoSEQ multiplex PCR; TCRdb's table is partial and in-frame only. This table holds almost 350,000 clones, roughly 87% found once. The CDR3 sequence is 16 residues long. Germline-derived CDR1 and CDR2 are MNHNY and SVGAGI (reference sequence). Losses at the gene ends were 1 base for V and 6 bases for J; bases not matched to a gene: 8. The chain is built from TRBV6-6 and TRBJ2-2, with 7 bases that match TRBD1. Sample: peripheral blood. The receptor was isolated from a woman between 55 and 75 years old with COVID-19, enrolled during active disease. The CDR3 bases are TGTGCCAGCAGTTACTTAAACAGGGGTCCTCCCGGGGAGCTGTTTTTT. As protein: CASSYLNRGPPGELFF.